A selection of T cell receptor beta chains follows, all from one sample in a study of blood T cell repertoires in COVID-19. The assay was immunoSEQ multiplex PCR, and TCRdb's table has in-frame clones only and misses some. This sample has about 160,000 clones; 65% to 85% occur once, and the top ten carry approximately 5.4%. What was sequenced was PBMCs or T cells enriched from blood (not recorded which). The source of these receptors is a man aged 40-49 years who had recovered from COVID-19. CDR3s leave out the opening cysteine and the closing phenylalanine or tryptophan. Not every row has a clone size; where given, it reads once, few, many or a size class.

J: TRBJ1-1; V: TRBV10-1; size: .; CDR3: ASSESKGRTEAF
J: TRBJ2-6; V: TRBV12-5; size: .; CDR3: ASGLGGAGANVLT
J: TRBJ1-1; V: TRBV3-1/TRBV3-2; size: .; CDR3: ASSQEVLRTEAF
J: TRBJ2-1; V: TRBV10-3; size: .; CDR3: AISDTAAYNEQF
J: TRBJ2-5; V: TRBV7-6; size: .; CDR3: ASSPSGLSAETQY
J: TRBJ1-1; V: TRBV9; size: .; CDR3: ASSVEGRAEAF
J: TRBJ1-2; V: TRBV18; size: .; CDR3: ASSPPRGSYGYT
J: TRBJ1-1; V: TRBV11-2; size: .; CDR3: ASRMSGREAF
J: TRBJ2-1; V: TRBV7-3; size: .; CDR3: ASSPQGLAGGHGAYNEQF
J: TRBJ2-3; V: TRBV10-3; size: .; CDR3: AIKTTGAADTQY
J: TRBJ2-1; V: TRBV6-5; size: few; CDR3: ASRISPTNNEQF
J: TRBJ2-1; V: TRBV6-5; size: .; CDR3: ASRAGTWEF
J: TRBJ1-3; V: TRBV4-1; size: .; CDR3: ASSQAGPTYGNTIY
J: TRBJ1-2; V: TRBV9; size: .; CDR3: ASSQGDWGRGYT
J: TRBJ2-2; V: TRBV30; size: .; CDR3: ASRRLGGAGELF
J: TRBJ1-3; V: TRBV2; size: once; CDR3: ASSESSVSGNTIY
J: TRBJ1-6; V: TRBV30; size: few; CDR3: ACQGGRGVTGMDSPLH
J: TRBJ1-5; V: TRBV19; size: once; CDR3: ASSIFGQGKGQPQH
J: TRBJ1-6; V: TRBV7-3; size: .; CDR3: ASSPDRNSPLH
J: TRBJ1-4; V: TRBV2; size: .; CDR3: ASSESGGNEKLF
J: TRBJ2-1; V: TRBV19; size: .; CDR3: ASSNQGAKNEQF
J: TRBJ1-4; V: TRBV3-1/TRBV3-2; size: few; CDR3: ASSQDNRGGVNEKLF
J: TRBJ1-1; V: TRBV19; size: once; CDR3: ASSEQVKTEAF
J: TRBJ2-5; V: TRBV5-1; size: .; CDR3: ASSSSLQETQY
J: TRBJ2-2; V: TRBV5-1; size: .; CDR3: ASSLLTNGDTGELF
J: TRBJ2-4; V: TRBV19; size: .; CDR3: ASSPPGNLAKNIQY
J: TRBJ1-5; V: TRBV5-7; size: .; CDR3: ASNTRGGLDQPQH
J: TRBJ2-3; V: TRBV9; size: .; CDR3: ASSVVLAGSDTQY
J: TRBJ2-1; V: TRBV6-5; size: few; CDR3: ASSGGPGQYNEQF
J: TRBJ1-1; V: TRBV7-6; size: .; CDR3: ASSPGLNTEAF
J: TRBJ1-2; V: TRBV10-1; size: .; CDR3: ASTVGQGDSFHYGYT
J: TRBJ2-7; V: TRBV5-1; size: .; CDR3: ASSRDSPYEQY
J: TRBJ1-1; V: TRBV19; size: few; CDR3: ASTGRGTEAF
J: TRBJ2-2; V: TRBV29-1; size: .; CDR3: SVEEGVNTGELF
J: TRBJ2-7; V: TRBV12-3/TRBV12-4; size: .; CDR3: ASSILSEQY
J: TRBJ2-7; V: TRBV11-2; size: once; CDR3: ASSLGFSGGKSLREQY
J: TRBJ1-1; V: TRBV18; size: .; CDR3: ASSQADSEAF
J: TRBJ1-5; V: TRBV18; size: .; CDR3: ASSHSGTDSNQPQH
J: TRBJ2-5; V: TRBV5-6; size: few; CDR3: ASSSFGDRGGRETQY
J: TRBJ1-1; V: TRBV6-2/TRBV6-3; size: .; CDR3: ASSYGTGSSAF
J: TRBJ1-1; V: TRBV10-1; size: .; CDR3: ASSRTREKAEAF
J: TRBJ2-5; V: TRBV18; size: .; CDR3: ASSGTSGEETQY
J: TRBJ2-2; V: TRBV6-5; size: .; CDR3: ASRYGDNQNTGELF
J: TRBJ1-2; V: TRBV6-5; size: once; CDR3: ASRTGGRYGYT
J: TRBJ2-3; V: TRBV6-5; size: .; CDR3: ASRALPGTDTQY
J: TRBJ1-5; V: TRBV7-2; size: few; CDR3: ASSFRQGANQPQH
J: TRBJ2-7; V: TRBV6-5; size: .; CDR3: ASSYSHSSYEQY
J: TRBJ1-1; V: TRBV13; size: .; CDR3: ASSLGGRRAEAF
J: TRBJ1-2; V: TRBV28; size: .; CDR3: ASTIGTGAYGYT
J: TRBJ2-7; V: TRBV2; size: .; CDR3: ASYRVLSYEQY
J: TRBJ2-1; V: TRBV3-1/TRBV3-2; size: .; CDR3: ASSLRAAGGGYEQF
J: TRBJ2-1; V: TRBV5-1; size: .; CDR3: ASTLMGQNHNEQF
J: TRBJ2-1; V: TRBV4-1; size: .; CDR3: ASSQGGQPFNEQF
J: TRBJ2-5; V: TRBV10-2; size: .; CDR3: ASRLAGAQETQY
J: TRBJ1-4; V: TRBV30; size: few; CDR3: AWTGLGAPNEKLF
J: TRBJ2-2; V: TRBV30; size: .; CDR3: AWRAGFLGGELF
J: TRBJ1-2; V: TRBV3-1/TRBV3-2; size: .; CDR3: ASSQTQGYYGYT
J: TRBJ2-1; V: TRBV25-1; size: .; CDR3: ASSPRRAAWNEQF